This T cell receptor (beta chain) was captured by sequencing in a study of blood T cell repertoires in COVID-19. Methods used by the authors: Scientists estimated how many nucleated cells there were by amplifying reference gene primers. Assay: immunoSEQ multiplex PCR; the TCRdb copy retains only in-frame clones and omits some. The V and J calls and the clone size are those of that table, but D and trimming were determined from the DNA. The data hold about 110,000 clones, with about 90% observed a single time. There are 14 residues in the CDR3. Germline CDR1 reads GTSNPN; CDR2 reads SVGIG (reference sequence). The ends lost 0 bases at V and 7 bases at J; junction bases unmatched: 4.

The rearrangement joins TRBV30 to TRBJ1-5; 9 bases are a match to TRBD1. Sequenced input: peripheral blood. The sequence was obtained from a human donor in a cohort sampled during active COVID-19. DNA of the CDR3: TGTGCCTGGAGTGTACTGGACAGGGGACAGCCCCAGCATTTT. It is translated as CAWSVLDRGQPQHF. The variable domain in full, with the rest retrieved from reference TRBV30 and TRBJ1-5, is SQTIHQWPATLVQPVGSPLSLECTVEGTSNPNLYWYRQAAGRGLQLLFYSVGIGQISSEVPQNLSASRPQDRQFILSSKKLLLSDSGFYLCAWSVLDRGQPQHFGDGTRLSIL.